This T cell receptor beta chain was found in a study of OX40 agonist ivuxolimab in advanced cancers. Study conclusions and caveats: Clonal expansion in partial responders at 0.1-3.0 mg/kg ranked among the lowest. At 0.1 to 3.0 mg/kg, clonal expansion of CD4+ and CD8+ blood T cells had occurred by week 6. Several nonresponders also turned out to have low normalized T-cell clonal expansion.

CDR3 length: 17 residues. V dropped 4 bases and J dropped 0; count of bases not matched to a gene: 4. Looked up from germline, CDR1 is LNHDA and CDR2 is SQIVND (reference sequence). To note about this clone: Its antigen remains unidentified.

Assay: immunoSEQ multiplex PCR; the TCRdb copy retains only in-frame clones and omits some. Of fewer than 25,000 clones in the sample, approximately 71% were seen once. The source material was CD4+ or CD8+ T cells sorted from blood, sampled in a trial of the OX40 agonist ivuxolimab. The source is an adult with an advanced solid tumor such as melanoma, head and neck, liver or kidney cancer. The J gene is TRBJ2-3, the V gene TRBV19; 13 nucleotides match TRBD2. The CDR3 loop is CASSNGLAGDSTDTQYF. Written as DNA, the CDR3 is TGTGCCAGTAGTAACGGACTAGCGGGGGACAGCACAGATACGCAGTATTTT.